This is a list of T cell receptor beta chains from one sample in a study of blood T cell repertoires in COVID-19. Sequencing was performed with immunoSEQ multiplex PCR; in TCRdb, only in-frame clones are kept and a portion is missing. The profile shows 270,000 or so clones, 85% to 90% of them singletons. The material sequenced was PBMCs or T cells enriched from blood (not recorded which). The receptors shown here come from a woman between 25 and 40 years old with acute COVID-19. Both conserved end residues are part of each CDR3. A D gene is named only where the DNA matches it firmly. Size values are once, few and many counts, or a class for expanded clones, and some rows have none.

>TRBV27|.|TRBJ2-3|.
TGTGCCAGCAGTTTATTAACCCCCCTTGAGGCCGATACGCAGTATTTT
CASSLLTPLEADTQYF
>TRBV6-1|TRBD2|TRBJ2-7|.
TGTGCCAGCAGTGAATGGTCCATAGCGGGAGGCGAGCAGTACTTC
CASSEWSIAGGEQYF
>TRBV27|.|TRBJ2-7|.
TGTGCCAGCAGTTTACAATTGTCCTACGAGCAGTACTTC
CASSLQLSYEQYF
>TRBV6-5|TRBD1|TRBJ1-2|.
TGTGCCAGCAGCGTAGGGACAGAGATCTATGGCTACACCTTC
CASSVGTEIYGYTF
>TRBV25-1|.|TRBJ1-3|few
TGTGCCAGCAGTTCGGGAGTTTTCGCTGGAAACACCATATATTTT
CASSSGVFAGNTIYF
>TRBV3-1/TRBV3-2|.|TRBJ2-7|.
TGCGCCAGCAGCCAAGGGGGGACTCCCCCCTACGAGCAGTACTTC
CASSQGGTPPYEQYF
>TRBV4-1|.|TRBJ1-5|once
TGCGCCAGCAGCCAAGATGGGGCAGGGCATCAGCCCCAGCATTTT
CASSQDGAGHQPQHF
>TRBV28|.|TRBJ1-5|.
TGTGCCAGCAGTTTTGGCGGGAGCAATCAGCCCCAGCATTTT
CASSFGGSNQPQHF
>TRBV28|TRBD2|TRBJ2-1|.
TGTGCCAGCAGTTTAGGATCTAGCGGGAGTGTCTACAATGAGCAGTTCTTC
CASSLGSSGSVYNEQFF
>TRBV18|TRBD1|TRBJ1-5|.
TGTGCCAGCTCACAAGGGACAGAGGGTCAGCCCCAGCATTTT
CASSQGTEGQPQHF
>TRBV19|.|TRBJ2-7|.
TGTGCCAGAAGACAGGGGAGGGGCGAGCAGTACTTC
CARRQGRGEQYF
>TRBV6-5|.|TRBJ1-1|.
TGTGCCAGCAGTTACTTAGCAGGGCAGGGCGCTGAAGCTTTCTTT
CASSYLAGQGAEAFF